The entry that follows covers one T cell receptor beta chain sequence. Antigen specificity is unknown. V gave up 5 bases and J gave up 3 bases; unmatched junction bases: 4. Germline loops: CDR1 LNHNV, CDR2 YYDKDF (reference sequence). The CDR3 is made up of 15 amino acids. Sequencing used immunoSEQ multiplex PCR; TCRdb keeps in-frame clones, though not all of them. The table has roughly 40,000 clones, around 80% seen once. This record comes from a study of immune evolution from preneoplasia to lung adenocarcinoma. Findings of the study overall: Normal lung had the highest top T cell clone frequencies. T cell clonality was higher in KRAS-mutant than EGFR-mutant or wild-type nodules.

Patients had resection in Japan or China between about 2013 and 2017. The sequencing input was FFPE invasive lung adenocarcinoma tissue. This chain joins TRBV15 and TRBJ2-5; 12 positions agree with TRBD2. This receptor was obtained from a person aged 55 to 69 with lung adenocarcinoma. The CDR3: CATSGRLAGEETQYF. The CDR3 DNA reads TGTGCCACCAGCGGAAGACTAGCGGGAGAAGAGACCCAGTACTTC.